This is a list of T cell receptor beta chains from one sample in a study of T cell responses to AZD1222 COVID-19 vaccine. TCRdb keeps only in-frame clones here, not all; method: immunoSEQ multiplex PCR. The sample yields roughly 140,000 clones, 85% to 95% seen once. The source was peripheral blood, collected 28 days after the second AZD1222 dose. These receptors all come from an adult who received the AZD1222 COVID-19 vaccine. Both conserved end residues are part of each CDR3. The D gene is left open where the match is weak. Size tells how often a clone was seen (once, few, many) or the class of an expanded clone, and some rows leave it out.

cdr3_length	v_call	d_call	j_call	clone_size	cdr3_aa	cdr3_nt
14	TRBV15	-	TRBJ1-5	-	CATRAGPLNQPQHF	TGTGCCACCAGGGCTGGCCCCCTGAATCAGCCCCAGCATTTT
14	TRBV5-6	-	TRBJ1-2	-	CASTSKGWRGGYTF	TGTGCCAGCACCTCTAAGGGATGGAGAGGCGGCTACACCTTC
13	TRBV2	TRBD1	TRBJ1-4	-	CASTGQGLEKLFF	TGTGCCAGCACGGGACAGGGGCTTGAAAAACTGTTTTTT
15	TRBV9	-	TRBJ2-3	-	CASSAAGTHTDTQYF	TGTGCCAGCAGCGCCGCCGGGACTCACACAGATACGCAGTATTTT
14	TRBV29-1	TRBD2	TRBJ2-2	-	CSGAGYANTGELFF	TGCAGCGGAGCGGGATACGCGAACACCGGGGAGCTGTTTTTT
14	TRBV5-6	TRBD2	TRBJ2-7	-	CASSLEGLAYEQYF	TGTGCCAGCAGCTTGGAGGGACTAGCTTACGAGCAGTACTTC
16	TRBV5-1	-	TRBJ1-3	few	CASSLAQLSSGNTIYF	TGCGCCAGCAGCTTGGCACAGCTGAGCTCTGGAAACACCATATATTTT
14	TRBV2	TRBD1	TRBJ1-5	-	CASNTGGRNQPQHF	TGTGCCAGCAATACAGGGGGCCGCAATCAGCCCCAGCATTTT
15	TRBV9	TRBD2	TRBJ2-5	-	CASSPRGGAVETQYF	TGTGCCAGCAGCCCTCGCGGGGGGGCGGTGGAGACCCAGTACTTC
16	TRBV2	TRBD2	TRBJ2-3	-	CASSEPGLAGIYTQYF	TGTGCCAGCAGCGAACCGGGACTAGCGGGAATATATACGCAGTATTTT
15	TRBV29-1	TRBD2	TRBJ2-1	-	CSRLAGAPSYNEQFF	TGCAGTAGACTAGCGGGAGCTCCCTCCTACAATGAGCAGTTCTTC
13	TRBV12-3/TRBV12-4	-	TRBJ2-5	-	CASSLWGQETQYF	TGTGCCAGCAGTTTGTGGGGCCAAGAGACCCAGTACTTC
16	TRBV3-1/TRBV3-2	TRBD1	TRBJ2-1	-	CASSQVRTGGWNEQFF	TGTGCCAGCAGCCAAGTGAGGACAGGGGGTTGGAATGAGCAGTTCTTC
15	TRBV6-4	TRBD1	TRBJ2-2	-	CARSSGGKEGGELFF	TGTGCCAGGTCATCAGGGGGCAAAGAGGGCGGGGAGCTGTTTTTT
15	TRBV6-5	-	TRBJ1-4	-	CASSYDSGGNEKLFF	TGTGCCAGCAGTTACGATTCGGGGGGGAATGAAAAACTGTTTTTT
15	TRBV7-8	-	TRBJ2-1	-	CASSSLRSRYNEQFF	TGTGCCAGCAGCTCACTCCGGAGCAGATACAATGAGCAGTTCTTC
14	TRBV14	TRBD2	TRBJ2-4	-	CASSQEAGVNIQYF	TGTGCCAGCAGCCAAGAAGCGGGGGTTAACATTCAGTACTTC
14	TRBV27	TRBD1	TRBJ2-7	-	CASSSTGSTLEQYF	TGTGCCAGCAGTTCGACAGGGAGTACGTTGGAGCAGTACTTC
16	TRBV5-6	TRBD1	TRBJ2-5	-	CASSWGTGGRVETQYF	TGTGCCAGCAGCTGGGGGACAGGGGGCCGGGTTGAGACCCAGTACTTC
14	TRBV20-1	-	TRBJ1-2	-	CSASSGRPNYGYTF	TGCAGTGCTAGTTCAGGGCGACCTAACTATGGCTACACCTTC
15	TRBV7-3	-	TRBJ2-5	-	CASSPKGGLWETQYF	TGTGCCAGCAGCCCGAAGGGGGGGCTCTGGGAGACCCAGTACTTC
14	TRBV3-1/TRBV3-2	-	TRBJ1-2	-	CASSQQGLTYGYTF	TGTGCCAGCAGCCAGCAGGGTCTCACCTATGGCTACACCTTC
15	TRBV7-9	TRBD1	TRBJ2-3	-	CASSRQGGDTDTQYF	TGTGCCAGCAGCCGACAGGGGGGGGACACAGATACGCAGTATTTT
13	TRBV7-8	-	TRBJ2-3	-	CASSWGRTDTQYF	TGTGCCAGCAGTTGGGGCCGGACAGATACGCAGTATTTT
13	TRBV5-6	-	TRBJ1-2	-	CASSGGAKYGYTF	TGTGCCAGCAGCGGTGGGGCCAAGTATGGCTACACCTTC
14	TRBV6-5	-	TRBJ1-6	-	CASRTGPYNSPLHF	TGTGCCAGCAGGACGGGACCATATAATTCACCCCTCCACTTT
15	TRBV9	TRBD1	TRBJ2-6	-	CASSGQGSGANVLTF	TGTGCCAGCAGCGGACAGGGTTCTGGGGCCAACGTCCTGACTTTC
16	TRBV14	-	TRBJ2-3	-	CASSQALTRDTDTQYF	TGTGCCAGCAGCCAAGCATTGACTAGGGACACAGATACGCAGTATTTT
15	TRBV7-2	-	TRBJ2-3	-	CASSLQTRRTDTQYF	TGTGCCAGCAGCTTACAGACCCGACGCACAGATACGCAGTATTTT
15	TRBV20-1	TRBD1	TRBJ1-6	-	CSASRTGAYNSPLHF	TGCAGTGCTAGTCGGACAGGGGCTTATAATTCACCCCTCCACTTT
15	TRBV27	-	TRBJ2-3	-	CASSLLGGNTDTQYF	TGTGCCAGCAGTCTGCTGGGGGGTAACACAGATACGCAGTATTTT
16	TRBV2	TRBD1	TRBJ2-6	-	CASSRTGPSGANVLTF	TGTGCCAGCAGTCGGACAGGGCCCTCTGGGGCCAACGTCCTGACTTTC
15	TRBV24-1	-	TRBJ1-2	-	CATSGGPGYTYGYTF	TGTGCCACCAGTGGGGGACCAGGGTATACCTATGGCTACACCTTC
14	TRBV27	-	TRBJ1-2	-	CASRASGTPGGYTF	TGTGCCAGCAGGGCATCCGGGACCCCAGGAGGCTACACCTTC
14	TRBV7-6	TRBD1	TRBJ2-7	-	CASSLDRGSYEQYF	TGTGCCAGCAGCCTAGACAGGGGATCCTACGAGCAGTACTTC
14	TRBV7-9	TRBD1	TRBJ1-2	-	CASSRDRGLYGYTF	TGTGCCAGCAGCAGGGACAGGGGCCTGTATGGCTACACCTTC
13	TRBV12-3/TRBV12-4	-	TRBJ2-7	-	CASSFTGSYEQYF	TGTGCCAGCAGTTTCACGGGATCCTACGAGCAGTACTTC
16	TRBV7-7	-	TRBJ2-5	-	CASSFSPGMGQETQYF	TGTGCCAGCAGCTTTTCCCCTGGGATGGGCCAAGAGACCCAGTACTTC
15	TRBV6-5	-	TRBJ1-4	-	CASKPQGGSNEKLFF	TGTGCCTCAAAACCCCAGGGCGGATCTAATGAAAAACTGTTTTTT
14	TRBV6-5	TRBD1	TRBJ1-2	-	CASSSGTVNYGYTF	TGTGCCAGCAGTTCCGGGACAGTTAACTATGGCTACACCTTC
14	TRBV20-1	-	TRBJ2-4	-	CSASADLAKNIQYF	TGCAGTGCTAGTGCAGATCTAGCCAAAAACATTCAGTACTTC
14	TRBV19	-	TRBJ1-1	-	CASSGQILNTEAFF	TGTGCCAGTAGTGGACAAATTCTAAACACTGAAGCTTTCTTT
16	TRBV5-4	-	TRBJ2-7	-	CASSGKRGLSSYEQYF	TGTGCCAGCAGCGGGAAGAGAGGACTCAGCTCCTACGAGCAGTACTTC
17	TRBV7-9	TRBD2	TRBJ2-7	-	CASSFGAGGPSSYEQYF	TGTGCCAGCAGCTTCGGTGCGGGAGGGCCGTCCTCCTACGAGCAGTACTTC
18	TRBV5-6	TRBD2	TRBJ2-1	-	CASSLFVGGKSSYNEQFF	TGTGCCAGCAGCTTGTTCGTCGGGGGGAAGAGCTCCTACAATGAGCAGTTCTTC
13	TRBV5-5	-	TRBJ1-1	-	CASSFGGGTEAFF	TGTGCCAGCAGCTTTGGTGGGGGCACTGAAGCTTTCTTT
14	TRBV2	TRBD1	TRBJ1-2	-	CASGTATQIYGYTF	TGTGCCAGCGGGACAGCCACTCAGATCTATGGCTACACCTTC
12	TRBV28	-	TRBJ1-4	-	CASSQRNEKLFF	TGTGCCAGCAGCCAGCGGAATGAAAAACTGTTTTTT
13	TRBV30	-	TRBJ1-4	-	CAWSVGSNEKLFF	TGTGCCTGGAGTGTTGGGTCTAATGAAAAACTGTTTTTT
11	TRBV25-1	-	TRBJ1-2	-	CASSASRGYTF	TGTGCCAGCAGTGCCTCGAGAGGCTACACCTTC
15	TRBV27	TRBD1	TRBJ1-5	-	CASSPRTGGSQPQHF	TGTGCCAGCAGTCCCCGGACAGGGGGCAGTCAGCCCCAGCATTTT
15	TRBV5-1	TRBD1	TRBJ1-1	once	CASSLGDRLNTEAFF	TGCGCCAGCAGCTTGGGGGACAGGCTGAACACTGAAGCTTTCTTT
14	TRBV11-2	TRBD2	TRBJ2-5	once	CASSLAGGLETQYF	TGTGCCAGCAGCCTAGCGGGGGGGTTGGAGACCCAGTACTTC
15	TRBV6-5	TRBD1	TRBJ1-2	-	CASRPGGTAALGYTF	TGTGCCAGCAGACCCGGAGGGACAGCGGCTCTTGGCTACACCTTC